This is a list of T cell receptor beta chains from one sample in a study of metastatic and nonmetastatic thyroid tumors. TCRdb used MiXCR to call clones anew from the PCR reads. The profile shows fewer than 40,000 clones, more than 45% of them singletons. The sample was tumor tissue. These receptors originate from a male donor with papillary thyroid cancer or a benign thyroid nodule (not recorded which). Some clones in this sample may be carry-over from other donors' samples. CDR3s include the opening cysteine and the closing phenylalanine or tryptophan.

V	length	J	CDR3
TRBV12-3/TRBV12-4	16	TRBJ2-3	CASSLGTPASTDTQYF
TRBV12-3/TRBV12-4	11	TRBJ1-1	CASTQTGGAFF
TRBV6-4	15	TRBJ1-4	CASNPDRGSDEKLFF
TRBV11-2	16	TRBJ2-3	CASSSTRTGLTDTQYF
TRBV5-1	12	TRBJ1-2	CASSLAREGYTF
TRBV7-9	14	TRBJ1-1	CASSFGDWSTEAFF
TRBV3-1	13	TRBJ1-1	CASARQQNTEAFF
TRBV6-4	15	TRBJ2-7	CASSSLAGEAYEQYF
TRBV5-1	13	TRBJ2-3	CAKDFSSTDTQYF
TRBV14	13	TRBJ2-6	CASSRRGANVLTF
TRBV11-2	13	TRBJ1-2	CASSFSQGSGYTF
TRBV24-1	12	TRBJ1-2	CATSDRAAGYTF
TRBV7-3	18	TRBJ2-1	CASSLIGGDTRSYNEQFF
TRBV4-3	16	TRBJ2-4	CASSHRLAGLKNIQYF
TRBV5-1	14	TRBJ2-7	CASSAAGSFYEQYF
TRBV4-1	13	TRBJ1-5	CASSQDTRQPQHF
TRBV20-1	15	TRBJ2-7	CSASPSGVSSYEQYF
TRBV11-1	18	TRBJ2-2	CASSPFESSGPNTGEPFF
TRBV11-2	15	TRBJ1-2	CASSLGAEGGYGYTF
TRBV30	13	TRBJ1-2	CAWSVQAGYGYTF
TRBV6-5	13	TRBJ1-1	CASSYLRDTEAFF
TRBV3-1	22	TRBJ2-5	CASSHSPGRLAGGPPYQETQYF
TRBV11-3	15	TRBJ2-7	CASSPPGLGSYEQYF
TRBV12-3/TRBV12-4	17	TRBJ2-2	CASSFRSSGGLAGELFF
TRBV29-1	10	TRBJ1-2	CSVETGGYTF
TRBV28	13	TRBJ1-3	CASLAQGRGTIYF
TRBV6-1	14	TRBJ1-5	CASSLGYSNQPQHF